This is a list of T cell receptor beta chains from one sample in a study of control samples from healthy donors and cancer patients. Sequencing was performed with immunoSEQ multiplex PCR; in TCRdb, only in-frame clones are kept and a portion is missing. The sample has some 150,000 clones, over 95% seen once. Source material: blood. The receptor source for this set is a woman aged 25-40 years in good health. CDR3s leave out the opening cysteine and the closing phenylalanine or tryptophan.

v_gene	j_gene	CDR3aa
TRBV4-1	TRBJ2-1	ASSRGLAGDNEQF
TRBV5-5	TRBJ1-4	ASSLGPREKLF
TRBV5-6	TRBJ2-1	ASSGAVAEQF
TRBV5-5	TRBJ2-7	ASSLVVSYEQY
TRBV29-1	TRBJ1-2	SVLTGDYGYT
TRBV15	TRBJ2-1	ATSRDGAGGPNEQF
TRBV6-1	TRBJ1-6	ASSDTGYNSPLH
TRBV7-2	TRBJ2-7	ASSLYGFSREQY
TRBV28	TRBJ1-6	ASTLLGTGEGRNNSPLH
TRBV4-1	TRBJ2-5	ASSARDRGTRETQY
TRBV13	TRBJ1-1	ASSLRGMNTEAF
TRBV7-9	TRBJ2-7	ASSPQPASSFSYEQY
TRBV4-1	TRBJ1-1	ASSQDTGGGAF
TRBV2	TRBJ2-2	ASSDPGTDNTGELF
TRBV11-1	TRBJ1-2	ASSPRDYGYGYT
TRBV2	TRBJ2-3	ASKKELAGGTLDTDTQY
TRBV15	TRBJ1-5	ATSAGQGIGQPQH
TRBV6-5	TRBJ1-1	ASSLTNRPRGEAF
TRBV11-2	TRBJ1-1	ASSLLGAGRTEAF
TRBV3-1/TRBV3-2	TRBJ1-6	ASSHRAGLLH
TRBV5-3	TRBJ1-1	ARSWTGGAGNTEAF
TRBV30	TRBJ2-7	AWKEGPRYEQY
TRBV3-1/TRBV3-2	TRBJ1-5	ASSPGQNQPQH
TRBV19	TRBJ1-2	ASSNRTFGYT
TRBV27	TRBJ2-1	ASSLSQTGREQF
TRBV7-3	TRBJ2-3	AYSGTSTDTQY
TRBV2	TRBJ2-5	ASSARRGGGEQY
TRBV28	TRBJ2-2	ASSLWTSGRATGELF
TRBV11-2	TRBJ2-3	ASSPGRGDTQY
TRBV19	TRBJ2-2	ASILTGSTGELF
TRBV28	TRBJ2-6	ASSQFTGGGNAGANVLT
TRBV28	TRBJ1-1	ASSSPTFRNTEAF
TRBV2	TRBJ2-4	ASSDVAGQENIQY
TRBV6-2/TRBV6-3	TRBJ2-1	ASSYSAGGIYNEQF
TRBV19	TRBJ2-2	ASSISRGDTGELF
TRBV2	TRBJ2-1	ASSGGSYNEQF
TRBV27	TRBJ2-1	ASSLYRGPGVNEQF
TRBV5-8	TRBJ1-1	ASSFRTENTEAF
TRBV2	TRBJ2-1	ASSEALSEQF
TRBV19	TRBJ1-5	ASRRDRGNQPQH
TRBV11-2	TRBJ1-2	ASSSWGGTYGYT
TRBV28	TRBJ1-5	ASSFFGYSNQPQH
TRBV6-5	TRBJ2-1	ASSLDRIYNEQF
TRBV15	TRBJ2-2	ATSRDPLAGRGTGELF
TRBV30	TRBJ1-2	AGSTRINYGYT
TRBV5-8	TRBJ1-1	ASSLETGEMYTEAF
TRBV6-4	TRBJ2-6	ASSEGAGANVLT
TRBV15	TRBJ1-5	ATSTSLQPQH
TRBV3-1/TRBV3-2	TRBJ1-6	ASSHGDGGSPLH
TRBV11-2	TRBJ2-7	ASSLSRGVDEQY
TRBV29-1	TRBJ2-5	SVQGLEETQY
TRBV5-6	TRBJ1-2	ASSLWLGAVNYGYT
TRBV19	TRBJ2-1	ASSIHPWDSYNEQF
TRBV4-1	TRBJ2-7	ASSQWGGEYEQY
TRBV7-9	TRBJ1-2	ASSPLGGGNYGYT